This T cell receptor beta chain was identified in a study of blood T cell repertoires in COVID-19. Losses at the gene ends were 4 bases for V and 5 bases for J; bases not matched to a gene: 6. CDR1 LGHNA and CDR2 YNFKEQ come from the germline V gene. The CDR3 totals 14 residues. TCRdb keeps only in-frame clones here, not all; method: immunoSEQ multiplex PCR. The table includes 150,000 or so clones, more than 75% detected once. The clonotype was recovered from a man of 80 years or more with acute or convalescent COVID-19. Sequencing was done on a sample of peripheral blood. The chain links TRBV4-2 to TRBJ2-5; TRBD1 agrees at 8 bases. The DNA of the CDR3 is TGTGCCAGCAGCCCGGACAGGGTCGGGGAGACCCAGTACTTC. Protein: CASSPDRVGETQYF.